This TCR beta chain was found in a study of OX40 agonist ivuxolimab in advanced cancers. The study in broad terms: Ivuxolimab, which targeted the costimulatory receptor OX40 (CD134), was an agonistic, fully human IgG2 monoclonal antibody. A male proportion of under 85% and a mean age of around 60 years, ranging from roughly 23 to 90, were recorded for the dose-escalation cohort. The paper describes the monotherapy dose-escalation part (N of about 57 patients) of the phase I trial of ivuxolimab. Prior anti-PD-1, anti-PD-L1 or anti-CTLA-4 therapy was permitted, and checkpoint inhibitors had been received by roughly 40% of dose-escalation patients. Intravenous ivuxolimab was administered to patients every 2 weeks at six dose levels: 0.01, 0.1, 0.3, 1.5, 3 and 10 mg/kg. Partial responses were achieved by three dose-escalation patients, of whom one had hepatocellular carcinoma and two had cutaneous melanoma. Of the approximately 54 patients in dose escalation, about 20 had hepatocellular carcinoma, some 15 had melanoma, 9 had renal cell carcinoma and 9 had head and neck cancer. The purpose of peripheral TCRbeta sequencing was to test whether ivuxolimab changed TCR sequence diversity and led to clonal T-cell expansion. Summary of the overall study and its limitations: At doses of 0.1 to 3.0 mg/kg, clonal expansion of both CD4+ and CD8+ blood T cells was observed from baseline to week 6. Low levels of normalized T-cell clonal expansion were also seen in some patients who did not respond. After ivuxolimab, more expanded clones were found on average in CD8+ T cells than in CD4+ T cells. In the 0.1-3.0 mg/kg groups, partial responders had among the lowest normalized peripheral clonal expansion, particularly in CD8+ T cells. The antigen specificity of the clonally expanded peripheral T cells was not determined.

For sequencing of the TCRbeta CDR3 region, genomic DNA was extracted from the sorted cells. The immunoSEQ Assay was used for sequencing of TCRbeta CDR3 regions. TCRdb re-hosts the immuneACCESS table, in-frame sequences only. Its copies lack some clones; in the studies checked, an unresolved V gene accounts for under half of them, and the cause for the rest is not known. The sample contains about 100,000 clones, 89% of them found a single time. The ten largest account for less than 0.2% of the sample. Reading from cysteine to phenylalanine, the CDR3 counts 16 amino acids. Only the CDR3 portion is preserved as DNA: 48 bases, with reading frame beginning at the first base. V and J are truncated by 4 bases and 0 bases respectively, leaving an intervening sequence of 14 bases. Looking up the germline V gene yields CDR1 SGHRS and CDR2 YFSETQ. As for this clone: The antigen this receptor binds is unknown. Base qualities are not recorded, but no much larger clone differs from it by a single base.

The trial excluded patients who had a history of autoimmune disease or who were on systemic immunosuppression. Peripheral blood for TCR sequencing was drawn from every dose cohort at baseline, at cycle 4 day 1 and at cycle 7 day 1. The samples were drawn from a first-in-human, open-label, multicenter phase I dose-escalation trial of ivuxolimab. Adults with locally advanced or metastatic head and neck squamous cell, hepatocellular, melanoma or renal cell carcinoma were enrolled in the trial. Before TCR sequencing, CD4+ T cells and CD8+ T cells from peripheral blood were sorted into separate populations.

The V gene is TRBV5-1 and the J gene is TRBJ1-3, with a tentative D gene TRBD1 over 5 matching bases. Material: CD4+ or CD8+ T cells sorted from blood, obtained in a trial of the OX40 agonist ivuxolimab. This sequence originates from an adult with an advanced solid tumor such as melanoma, head and neck, liver or kidney cancer. The CDR3 sequence is CASSTTGLNSGNTIYF. The bases are TGCGCCAGCAGCACTACGGGACTGAACTCTGGAAACACCATATATTTT.